This TCR beta chain was recovered during a study of OX40 agonist ivuxolimab in advanced cancers. At the level of the study: Patients received ivuxolimab, an agonistic anti-OX40 (CD134) antibody. Study-level results: With doses of 0.1 to 3.0 mg/kg, CD4+ and CD8+ blood T cells had undergone clonal expansion by week 6.

On this clone itself: Its target is not known. The sample contains more than one DNA sequence encoding this CDR3.

TCRdb's table, derived via immunoSEQ multiplex PCR, lists solely in-frame clones and lacks some. The sample gives some 55,000 clones, 65% to 85% of which show up once; around 13% is in the top ten. V was cut by 3 bases and J by 1 base, with 6 bases left in between. This CDR3 is 13 amino acids long. The germline V gene encodes CDR1 LNHNV and CDR2 YYDKDF (reference sequence). The sequence was obtained from an adult with an advanced solid tumor such as melanoma, head and neck, liver or kidney cancer. Sequences were derived from CD4+ or CD8+ T cells sorted from blood, sampled in a trial of the OX40 agonist ivuxolimab. The chain uses TRBV15 and TRBJ2-5; D is undetermined. CDR3: CATSRGSQETQYF. The CDR3 region has the DNA TGTGCCACCAGCAGGGGCAGCCAAGAGACCCAGTACTTC.